This T cell receptor beta chain is from a study of shared clonotypes between healthy human individuals (dated by TCRdb to 2020 to 2022). About the study as a whole: Three men and two women, aged 18 to 49 years, made up the cohort. To increase sequencing depth and limit assay-specific biases, different laboratories used diverse techniques to prepare libraries and sequence TCR repertoires. Blood TCR repertoires of about 5 healthy adults were deeply sequenced to estimate repertoire size and the extent of clonotype sharing between individuals. Leukapheresis yielded between about 0.94 and 9.5 billion PBMCs per donor. Per donor, three plates each were used for CD4 naive and CD4 memory, two for CD8 naive, and one for CD8 memory.

Healthy HIV-negative adults with no recently reported acute infections or vaccinations were included as donors. Every donor was a Caucasian adult residing in Nashville, Tennessee, USA. CD4+ T cells were enriched by magnetic negative selection; naive cells were then positively selected on CD45RA, and the negative fraction formed the memory subset. Blood was collected by leukapheresis, and PBMCs were isolated by Ficoll-Histopaque density gradient centrifugation and then cryopreserved in liquid nitrogen vapor phase. Analytical flow cytometry was used to check the purity and quantity of every magnetically sorted T cell population. From each sorted fraction, genomic DNA was isolated and quantified by UV absorbance on a Nanodrop 2000c. Using the deep immunoSEQ assay, multiplex PCR amplified TCR CDR3 regions from genomic DNA. For each cell subset, the extracted genomic DNA was distributed evenly across all wells of several immunoSEQ 96-well plates, and each plate served as one replicate. For sorted subsets, each replicate PCR was loaded with approximately 0.2 ug genomic DNA, equivalent to 30,000 or so T cell genomes. Purified libraries were measured with a Qubit 3.0 fluorometer, size-checked on a Bioanalyzer 2100, and measured again with the KAPA Library Quantification kit. Every immunoSEQ 96-well plate was sequenced on a separate single-read 150-cycle Illumina NextSeq 550 flow cell. The original pipeline was this. Because only junctional sequences without quality scores were contained in the immunoSEQ output, filtering matching that applied to full-length reads could not be performed. Sequences were annotated with PyIR, a Python wrapper for IgBLAST v1.9, and V/J genes and CDR3 were assigned using IMGT germline references. Reads were filtered out if the reads had weak V/J assignments (E-value above 1e-6), no CDR3, stop codons, out-of-frame junctions, or ambiguous translated residues. V3J clonotypes were defined as sequences sharing the same inferred V gene, J gene, and CDR3 amino acid sequence. Percentage overlap between repertoires was computed as shared unique clonotypes divided by the size of the smaller repertoire. RTK rarefaction, the Chao1 estimator, and Recon v2.1 estimates of unobserved clonotypes were used to assess repertoire richness. Generation probabilities were computed with OLGA for all TCRbeta clonotypes obtained by the gDNA method from several donors. Entries here come from immuneACCESS through TCRdb and include only in-frame sequences with V and J called. Some clones fail to appear in such tables; in the studies checked, an unresolved V gene covers under half of the shortfall, and the cause of the remainder is unknown. V and J calls and clone size are given by that table; D and trimming were obtained from the DNA. For this sample there are 2 million to 2.5 million clones; roughly 93% appear just once. The top ten constitute 0.3% to 0.4% of the sample.

Via the germline V gene (reference sequence), CDR1 is SEHNR and CDR2 FQNEAQ. V and J are truncated by 4 bases and 8 bases respectively, leaving an intervening sequence of 8 bases. Inclusive of the bounding cysteine and phenylalanine, the CDR3 is 11 residues long. This entry keeps only the CDR3 DNA: 33 bases, framed from base 1. In its sample, this clone was seen a few times. Its recognized antigen is unknown. Within one base of it there is no much larger clone, and no base qualities were kept. The paper's findings and limits, for the study overall: Pairwise subsampling led to the expectation that sequencing depth would affect the degree of clonotype sharing among donors. Compared with non-shared clonotypes, the clonotypes found in all four sorted-subset donors had higher generation probabilities. About 5% of naive CD4, roughly 3.5% of naive CD8, 2.3% of memory CD4, and more than 0.35% of memory CD8 clonotypes were shared across several donors. Naive subsets generally had larger estimated clonotype richness than memory subsets. Even with the large sequencing depth, rarefaction of the sorted-subset datasets indicated that sequencing was incomplete. Sampling was restricted to blood, and TCR repertoires in tissues likely differ from the TCR repertoires found in blood. Because the study included only a small number of donors, the genetic and exposure-history diversity represented was limited.

Sequencing was done on a sample of naive CD4+ T cells from PBMCs. In the paper's terms, the cell subset or site label means: CD45RA+ positively selected. The TCR comes from a young man in good health. Some clones in this sample may be carry-over from other donors' samples. The V and J genes are TRBV7-9 and TRBJ1-2; possibly the D gene is TRBD1, per 5 matching bases. The bases read TGTGCCAGCAGCTCAGGGCAAGGCTACACCTTC. This codes for CASSSGQGYTF.